The clone carrying this T cell receptor (beta chain) was seen more than once but under ten times. The CDR3 extends over 14 amino acids. V lost 0 bases and J lost 5; bases outside the gene matches: 2. Germline-derived CDR1 and CDR2 are SGDLS and YYNGEE. These data belong to a study of blood T cell repertoires in COVID-19. Study background: Samples representing acute and convalescent COVID-19 were sourced from the United States, Italy and Spain. Sample material is recorded as cDNA or gDNA derived from T cells, B-cell-depleted T cells, or PBMCs.

Authors' analysis steps: For nucleated cells, counts were estimated from reference gene primer amplification. Produced via immunoSEQ multiplex PCR; TCRdb's table is partial and in-frame only. V, J and clone size are taken as reported in that table, and D and trimming were inferred from the DNA itself. Here the sample spans about 110,000 clones, roughly two thirds being singletons. The sequenced sample was peripheral blood. The chain employs TRBV9 and TRBJ2-3; the match to TRBD2 covers 8 bases. This clonotype originated in a human donor with acute or convalescent COVID-19. The donor label of this sample is uncertain. CDR3 coding DNA: TGTGCCAGCAGCGTAGCGGGGGGGCAAGATACGCAGTATTTT. Its protein product is CASSVAGGQDTQYF.